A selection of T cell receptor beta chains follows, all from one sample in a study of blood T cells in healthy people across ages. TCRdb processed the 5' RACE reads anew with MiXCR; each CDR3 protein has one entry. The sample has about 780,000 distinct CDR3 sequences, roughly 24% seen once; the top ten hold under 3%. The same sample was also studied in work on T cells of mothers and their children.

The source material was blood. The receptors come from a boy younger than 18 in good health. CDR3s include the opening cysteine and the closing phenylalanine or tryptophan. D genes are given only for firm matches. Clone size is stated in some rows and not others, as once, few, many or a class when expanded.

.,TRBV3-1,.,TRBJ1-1,TGTGCCAGCAGCCAAGGAAGGCAGGGTGTAAGAAACACTGAAGCTTTCTTT,CASSQGRQGVRNTEAFF
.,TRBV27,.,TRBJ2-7,TGTGCCACCAGGTGGGGTGGTAGTGCCTACGAGCAGTACTTC,CATRWGGSAYEQYF
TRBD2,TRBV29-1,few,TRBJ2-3,TGCAGCGTCGCGGGACTAGCGGGGGCAGATACGCAGTATTTT,CSVAGLAGADTQYF
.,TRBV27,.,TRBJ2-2,TGTGCCAGCAGTAACCTGGACCCGGGGCTTGGCGGGGAGCTGTTTTTT,CASSNLDPGLGGELFF
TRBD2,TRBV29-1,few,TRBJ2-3,TGCAGCGTTGCGGGCGGGGGGGCAGATACGCAGTATTTT,CSVAGGGADTQYF
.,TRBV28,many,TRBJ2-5,TGTGCCAGCAGCCTTCGCCGCCCTGGGACCCAGTACTTC,CASSLRRPGTQYF
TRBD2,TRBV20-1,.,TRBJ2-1,TGCAGTGCTAGATCAGGGAGGGGGACTAGCGTGATCAATGAGCAGTTCTTC,CSARSGRGTSVINEQFF
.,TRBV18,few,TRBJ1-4,TGTGCCAGCTCACGACGGGAAGAAAAACTGTTTTTT,CASSRREEKLFF
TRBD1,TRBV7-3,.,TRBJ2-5,TGTGCCAGCTCCGGGACAGGGGGGACGGAGACCCAGTACTTC,CASSGTGGTETQYF
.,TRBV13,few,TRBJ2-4,TGTGCCAGCAGCTTACCAGGACTAGCCAAAAACATTCAGTACTTC,CASSLPGLAKNIQYF
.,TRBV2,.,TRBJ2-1,TGTGCCAGCAGTGAAACGGTTTACAATAAGCAGTTCTTC,CASSETVYNKQFF
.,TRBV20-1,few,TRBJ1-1,TGCAGTGCTAGCGGGAGAAGCACTGAAGCTTTCTTT,CSASGRSTEAFF
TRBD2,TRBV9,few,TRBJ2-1,TGTGCCAGCAGCGTAGAGACTAGCGGGGCCAATGAGCAGTTCTTC,CASSVETSGANEQFF
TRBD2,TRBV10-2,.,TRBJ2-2,TGCGCCAGCAGGGGTAGCGGGGGTTACGGGGAGCTGTTTTTT,CASRGSGGYGELFF
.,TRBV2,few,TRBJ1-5,TGTGCCGGCAGTGAAGGCAGCGTTATCAATCAGCCCCAGCATTTT,CAGSEGSVINQPQHF
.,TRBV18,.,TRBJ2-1,TGTGCCAGCTCACCACTAGGCCGTTATGGGAATGAGCAGTTCTTC,CASSPLGRYGNEQFF
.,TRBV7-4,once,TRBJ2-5,TGTGCCAGCAGCTTCTATCCACCAGGGGTCCCGGAGACCCAGTACTTC,CASSFYPPGVPETQYF
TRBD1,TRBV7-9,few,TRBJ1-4,TGTGCCAGCAGCCCAAAAGTCGGCAGGGGGTCGGAAAAACTGTTTTTT,CASSPKVGRGSEKLFF
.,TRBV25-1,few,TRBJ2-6,TGTGCCGGGGTCGCTGGGGCCAACGTCCTGACTTTC,CAGVAGANVLTF
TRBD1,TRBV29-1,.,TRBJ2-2,TGCAGCGTTGGGGACAGGGCGGACACCGGGGAGCTGTTTTTT,CSVGDRADTGELFF
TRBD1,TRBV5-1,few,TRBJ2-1,TGCGCCAGCAGCCAGGACAGGGTATACAATGAGCAGTTCTTC,CASSQDRVYNEQFF
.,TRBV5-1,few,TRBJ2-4,TGCGCCAGCAGCTTGGTGTTCGAAATAGCCAAAAACATTCAGTACTTC,CASSLVFEIAKNIQYF
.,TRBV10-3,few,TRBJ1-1,TGTGCCATCTCCAGGGGCGGGCAAAGTGCTGAAGCTTTCTTT,CAISRGGQSAEAFF
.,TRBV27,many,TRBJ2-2,TGTGCCAGCAGTTTATTGGGTAACACCGGGGAGCTGTTTTTT,CASSLLGNTGELFF